This T cell receptor beta chain emerged from a study of post-analysis software for immune sequencing data. Across the study: In terms of disease course, relapsing-remitting, secondary progressive and progressive-relapsing multiple sclerosis were included. Overall study results and limits: TRBV5-6, TRBV5-1 and TRBV20-1 were among roughly five TRBV segments more frequent in patients than controls. The normalized Chao1 diversity of multiple sclerosis patients was significantly lower than that of controls. Same-batch samples co-clustered strongly by F measure.

This clonotype was observed a single time. Its antigen is as yet unknown. The junction and the germline gene differ at one end; a read error may be behind it. Carried by the TCR beta cDNA libraries were unique molecular identifiers. A population of roughly 1 to 11 million T cells gave rise to 450,000 to 500,000 cDNA molecules. TCRdb re-derived calls from the PCR reads in MiXCR, one entry per CDR3 protein. The table includes fewer than 850,000 distinct CDR3 sequences, just over 45% detected once. Germline CDR1 is SGHAT and CDR2 is FQNNGV. The length of the CDR3 is 16 residues. The receptor's source is a girl aged 10-17 years with multiple sclerosis. This chain joins TRBV11-2 and TRBJ2-7; 10 bases fit TRBD2. The J call may be in error: the DNA end matches TRBJ2-5 better. Sequenced sample: blood. CDR3 sequence: CANSLGSSGRAETQYF. Here the CDR3 DNA reads TGTGCCAACAGCTTAGGGTCCAGCGGGAGGGCGGAGACCCAGTACTTC.